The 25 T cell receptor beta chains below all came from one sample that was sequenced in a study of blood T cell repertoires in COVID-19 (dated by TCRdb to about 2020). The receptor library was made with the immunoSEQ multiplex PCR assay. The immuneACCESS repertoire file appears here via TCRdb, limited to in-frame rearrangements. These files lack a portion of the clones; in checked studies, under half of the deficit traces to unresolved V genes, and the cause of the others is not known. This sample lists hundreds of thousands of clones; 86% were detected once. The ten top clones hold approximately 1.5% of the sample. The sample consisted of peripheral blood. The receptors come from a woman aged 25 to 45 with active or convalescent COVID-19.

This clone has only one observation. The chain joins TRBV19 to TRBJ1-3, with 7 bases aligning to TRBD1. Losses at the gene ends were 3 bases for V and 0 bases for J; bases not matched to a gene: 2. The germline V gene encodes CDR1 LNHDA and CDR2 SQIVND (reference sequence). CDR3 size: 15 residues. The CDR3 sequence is CASSIGDSSGNTIYF. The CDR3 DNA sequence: TGTGCCAGTAGTATCGGGGACAGCTCTGGAAACACCATATATTTT.

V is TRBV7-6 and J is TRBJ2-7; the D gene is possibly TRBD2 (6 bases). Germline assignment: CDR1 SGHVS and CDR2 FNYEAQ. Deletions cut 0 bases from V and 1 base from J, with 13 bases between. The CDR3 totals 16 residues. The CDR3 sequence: CASSLAGTAGSYEQYF. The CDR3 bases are TGTGCCAGCAGCTTAGCGGGGACTGCGGGTTCCTACGAGCAGTACTTC.

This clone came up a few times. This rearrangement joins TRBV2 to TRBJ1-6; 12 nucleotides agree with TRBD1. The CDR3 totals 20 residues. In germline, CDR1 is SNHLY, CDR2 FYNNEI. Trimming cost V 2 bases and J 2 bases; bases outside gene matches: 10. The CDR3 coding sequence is TGTGCCAGCAGTGAATACGGGGACAGGGGGCAGGGGACCTATAATTCACCCCTCCACTTT. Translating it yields CASSEYGDRGQGTYNSPLHF.

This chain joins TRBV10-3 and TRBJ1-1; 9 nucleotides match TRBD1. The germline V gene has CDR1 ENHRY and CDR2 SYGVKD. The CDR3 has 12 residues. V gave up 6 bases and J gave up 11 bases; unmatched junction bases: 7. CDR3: CAIRDDRGIAFF. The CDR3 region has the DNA TGTGCCATCAGAGACGACAGGGGGATCGCTTTCTTT.

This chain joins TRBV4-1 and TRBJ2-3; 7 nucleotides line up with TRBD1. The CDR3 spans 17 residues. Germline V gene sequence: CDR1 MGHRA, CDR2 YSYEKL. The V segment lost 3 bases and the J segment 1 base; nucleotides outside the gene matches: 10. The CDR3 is CASSQSTPGGGTDTQYF. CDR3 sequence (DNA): TGCGCCAGCAGCCAGAGCACTCCAGGGGGAGGCACAGATACGCAGTATTTT.

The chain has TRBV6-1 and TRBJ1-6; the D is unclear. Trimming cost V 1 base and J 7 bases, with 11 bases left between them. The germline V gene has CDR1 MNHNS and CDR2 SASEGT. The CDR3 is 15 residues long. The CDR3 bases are TGTGCCAGCAGTGAAGGGTCGGGGTTGAATTCACCCCTCCACTTT. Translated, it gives CASSEGSGLNSPLHF.

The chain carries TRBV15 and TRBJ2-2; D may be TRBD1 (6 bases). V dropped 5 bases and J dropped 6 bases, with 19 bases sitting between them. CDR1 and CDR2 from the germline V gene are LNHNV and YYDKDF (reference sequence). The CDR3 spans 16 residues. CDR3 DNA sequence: TGTGCCACCAGCGACCCCGGACAGTCCAAGGCCGGGGAGCTGTTTTTT. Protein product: CATSDPGQSKAGELFF.

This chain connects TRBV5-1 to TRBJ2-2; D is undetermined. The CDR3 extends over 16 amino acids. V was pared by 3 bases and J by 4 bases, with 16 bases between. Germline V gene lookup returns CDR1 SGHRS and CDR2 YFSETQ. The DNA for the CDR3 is TGCGCCAGCAGCTCTCGAGTGGAGCGAACCACCGGGGAGCTGTTTTTT. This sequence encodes CASSSRVERTTGELFF. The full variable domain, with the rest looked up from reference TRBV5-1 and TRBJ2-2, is KAGVTQTPRYLIKTRGQQVTLSCSPISGHRSVSWYQQTPGQGLQFLFEYFSETQRNKGNFPGRFSGRQFSNSRSEMNVSTLELGDSALYLCASSSRVERTTGELFFGEGSRLTVL.

CDR3 sequence reads: CASSFWGGETQYF. The DNA for the CDR3 is TGTGCCAGCAGCTTCTGGGGCGGCGAGACCCAGTACTTC. This chain joins TRBV5-4 and TRBJ2-5; possibly TRBD1 for D (5 bases). The CDR3 contains 13 residues. Germline values: CDR1 SGHNT, CDR2 YYREEE (reference sequence). Trimming pared 2 bases from V and 5 bases from J, leaving 10 bases between. Based on the CDR3 plus reference TRBV5-4 and TRBJ2-5, the full variable domain is ETGVTQSPTHLIKTRGQQVTLRCSSQSGHNTVSWYQQALGQGPQFIFQYYREEENGRGNFPPRFSGLQFPNYSSELNVNALELDDSALYLCASSFWGGETQYFGPGTRLLVL.

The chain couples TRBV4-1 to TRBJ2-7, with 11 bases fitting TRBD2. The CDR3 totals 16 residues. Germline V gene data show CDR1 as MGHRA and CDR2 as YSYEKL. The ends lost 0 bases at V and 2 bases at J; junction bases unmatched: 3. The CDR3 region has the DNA TGCGCCAGCAGCCAAGAAAATAGCGGGAGGGCCTACGAGCAGTACTTC. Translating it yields CASSQENSGRAYEQYF.

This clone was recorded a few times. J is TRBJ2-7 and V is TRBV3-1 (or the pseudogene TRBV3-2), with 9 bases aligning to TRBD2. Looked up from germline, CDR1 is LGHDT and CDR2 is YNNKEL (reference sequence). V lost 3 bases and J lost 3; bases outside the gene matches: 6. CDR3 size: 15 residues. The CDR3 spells CASSHFLAGNYEQYF. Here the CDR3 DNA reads TGTGCCAGCAGCCATTTCCTAGCGGGGAACTACGAGCAGTACTTC.

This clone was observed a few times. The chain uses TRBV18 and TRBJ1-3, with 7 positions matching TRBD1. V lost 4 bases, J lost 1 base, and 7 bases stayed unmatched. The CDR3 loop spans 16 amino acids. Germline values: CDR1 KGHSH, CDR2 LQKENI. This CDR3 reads CASSQPGQQSGNTIYF. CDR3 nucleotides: TGTGCCAGCTCACAGCCGGGACAGCAGTCTGGAAACACCATATATTTT.

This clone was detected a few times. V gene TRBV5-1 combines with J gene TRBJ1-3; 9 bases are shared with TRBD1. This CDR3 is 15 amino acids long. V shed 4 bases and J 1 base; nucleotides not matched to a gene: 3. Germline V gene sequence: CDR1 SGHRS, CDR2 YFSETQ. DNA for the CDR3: TGCGCCAGCAGCACAGGGGGCTATTCTGGAAACACCATATATTTT. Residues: CASSTGGYSGNTIYF.

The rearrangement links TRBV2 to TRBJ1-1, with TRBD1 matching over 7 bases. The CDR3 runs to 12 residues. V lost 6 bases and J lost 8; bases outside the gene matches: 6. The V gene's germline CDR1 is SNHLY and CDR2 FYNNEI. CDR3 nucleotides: TGTGCCAGCAGACAGGGGCCGGGGGAAGCTTTCTTT. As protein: CASRQGPGEAFF.

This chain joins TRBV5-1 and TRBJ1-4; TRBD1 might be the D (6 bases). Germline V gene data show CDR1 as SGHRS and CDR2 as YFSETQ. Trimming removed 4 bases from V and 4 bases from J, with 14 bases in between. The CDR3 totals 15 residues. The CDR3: CASSGNTGNNEKLFF. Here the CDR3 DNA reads TGCGCCAGCAGCGGAAATACAGGGAATAATGAAAAACTGTTTTTT.

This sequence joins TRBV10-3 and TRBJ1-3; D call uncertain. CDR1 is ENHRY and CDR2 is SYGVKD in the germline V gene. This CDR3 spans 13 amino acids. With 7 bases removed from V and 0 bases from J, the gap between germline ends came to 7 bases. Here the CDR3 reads CAIMGSSGNTIYF. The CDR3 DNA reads TGTGCCATCATGGGGAGCTCTGGAAACACCATATATTTT.

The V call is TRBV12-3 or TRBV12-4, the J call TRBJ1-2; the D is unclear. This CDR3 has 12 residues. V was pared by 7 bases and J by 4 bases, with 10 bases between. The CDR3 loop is CASTQTIYGYTF. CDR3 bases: TGTGCCAGCACCCAAACAATCTATGGCTACACCTTC.

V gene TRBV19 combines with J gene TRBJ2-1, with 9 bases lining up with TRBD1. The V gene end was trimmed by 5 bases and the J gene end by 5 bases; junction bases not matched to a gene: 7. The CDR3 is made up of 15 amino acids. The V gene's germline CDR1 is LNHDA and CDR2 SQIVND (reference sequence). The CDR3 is CASSGTGTGNNEQFF. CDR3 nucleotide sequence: TGTGCCAGTAGTGGAACCGGGACAGGGAACAATGAGCAGTTCTTC.

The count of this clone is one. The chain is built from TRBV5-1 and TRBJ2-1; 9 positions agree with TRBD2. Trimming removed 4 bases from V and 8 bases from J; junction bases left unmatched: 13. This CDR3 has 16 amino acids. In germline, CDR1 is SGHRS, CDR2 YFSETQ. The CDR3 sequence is CASSPTGSGRTHEQFF. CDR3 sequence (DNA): TGCGCCAGCAGCCCCACAGGAAGCGGGAGGACGCATGAGCAGTTCTTC.

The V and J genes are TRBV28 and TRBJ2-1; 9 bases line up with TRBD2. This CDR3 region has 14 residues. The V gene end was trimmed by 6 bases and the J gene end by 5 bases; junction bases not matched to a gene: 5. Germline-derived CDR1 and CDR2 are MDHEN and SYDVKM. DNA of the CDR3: TGTGCCAGCAGAATACTAGCGGGTCACAATGAGCAGTTCTTC. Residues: CASRILAGHNEQFF.

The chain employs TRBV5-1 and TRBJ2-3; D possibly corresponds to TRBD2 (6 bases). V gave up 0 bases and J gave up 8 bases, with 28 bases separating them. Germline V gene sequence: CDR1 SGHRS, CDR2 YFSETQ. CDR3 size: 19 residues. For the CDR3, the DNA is TGCGCCAGCAGCTTGGGGGACTCCTGGACCTCGCTATCGGCGGGTACGCAGTATTTT. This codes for CASSLGDSWTSLSAGTQYF.

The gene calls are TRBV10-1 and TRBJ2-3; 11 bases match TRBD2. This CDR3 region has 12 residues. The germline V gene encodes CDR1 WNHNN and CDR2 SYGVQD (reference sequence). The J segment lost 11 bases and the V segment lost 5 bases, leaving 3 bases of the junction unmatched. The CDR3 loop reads CASSTSGRGQYF. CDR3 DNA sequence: TGCGCCAGCAGTACTAGCGGGAGAGGGCAGTATTTT.

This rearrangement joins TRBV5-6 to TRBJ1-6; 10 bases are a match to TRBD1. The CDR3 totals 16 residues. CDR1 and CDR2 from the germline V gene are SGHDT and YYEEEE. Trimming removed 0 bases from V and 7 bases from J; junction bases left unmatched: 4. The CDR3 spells CASSLGLGQGNSPLHF. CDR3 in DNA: TGTGCCAGCAGCTTGGGGCTGGGACAGGGGAATTCACCCCTCCACTTT.

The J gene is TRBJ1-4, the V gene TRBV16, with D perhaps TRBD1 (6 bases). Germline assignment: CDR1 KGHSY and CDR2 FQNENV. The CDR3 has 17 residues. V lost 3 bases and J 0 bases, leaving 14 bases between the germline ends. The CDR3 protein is CASSQTGPAATNEKLFF. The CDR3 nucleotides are TGTGCCAGCAGCCAGACAGGACCTGCTGCAACTAATGAAAAACTGTTTTTT.

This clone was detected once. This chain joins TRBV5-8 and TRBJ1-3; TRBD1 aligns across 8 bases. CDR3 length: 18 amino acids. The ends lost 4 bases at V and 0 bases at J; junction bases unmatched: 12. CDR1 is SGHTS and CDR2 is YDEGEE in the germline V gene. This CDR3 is CASSLALTGETSGNTIYF. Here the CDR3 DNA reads TGTGCCAGCAGCCTGGCATTGACAGGGGAAACCTCTGGAAACACCATATATTTT.